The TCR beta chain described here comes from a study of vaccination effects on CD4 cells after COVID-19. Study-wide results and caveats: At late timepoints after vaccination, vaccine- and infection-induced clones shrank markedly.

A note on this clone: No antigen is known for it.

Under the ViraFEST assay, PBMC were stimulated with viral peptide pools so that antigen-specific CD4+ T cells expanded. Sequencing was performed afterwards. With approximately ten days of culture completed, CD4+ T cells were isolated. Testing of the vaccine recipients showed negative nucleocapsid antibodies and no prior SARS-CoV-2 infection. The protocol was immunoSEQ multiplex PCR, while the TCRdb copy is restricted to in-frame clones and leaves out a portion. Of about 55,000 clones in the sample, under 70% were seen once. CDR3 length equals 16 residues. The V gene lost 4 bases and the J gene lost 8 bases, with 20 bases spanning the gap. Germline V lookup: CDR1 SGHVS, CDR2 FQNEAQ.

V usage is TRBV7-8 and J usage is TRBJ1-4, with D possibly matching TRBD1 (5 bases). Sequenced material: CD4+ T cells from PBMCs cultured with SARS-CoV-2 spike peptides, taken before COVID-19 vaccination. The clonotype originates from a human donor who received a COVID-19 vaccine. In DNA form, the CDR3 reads TGTGCCAGCAGCTCCCTAATGTGGGGGGTAGAGGAAAAACTGTTTTTT. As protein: CASSSLMWGVEEKLFF. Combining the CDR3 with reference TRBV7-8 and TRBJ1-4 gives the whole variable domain GAGVSQSPRYKVAKRGQDVALRCDPISGHVSLFWYQQALGQGPEFLTYFQNEAQLDKSGLPSDRFFAERPEGSVSTLKIQRTQQEDSAVYLCASSSLMWGVEEKLFFGSGTQLSVL.